This TCR beta chain was retrieved from a study of T cell repertoires in cytomegalovirus infection. Study summary: Carrying CMV and the relevant HLA type showed in public TCR beta signatures.

TCRdb ran MiXCR on the reads and lists one entry per CDR3 protein. Among hundreds of thousands of distinct CDR3 sequences listed, under 20% were seen once. Study-level findings and limits: Cumulative frequency of public TCR beta families picked out carriers of CMV plus the relevant HLA. HLA-C-restricted, CMV-specific TCR beta clonotypes were dominant ex vivo.

This clonotype was counted many times. Its antigen is not identified. CDR1 SGHTA and CDR2 FQGNSA come from the germline V gene. The CDR3 has 17 amino acids. Trimming took 5 bases from V and 0 from J; bases not matched to a gene: 8. Source material: PBMCs. The receptor was derived from a human donor in good health (CMV status not recorded). Some clones in this sample may be carry-over from other donors' samples. The chain couples TRBV7-2 to TRBJ1-1, with 11 bases aligning to TRBD1. CDR3 coding DNA: TGTGCCAGCAGCCAACGCCGGGACAGGGGGGTGAACACTGAAGCTTTCTTT. This translates into CASSQRRDRGVNTEAFF.